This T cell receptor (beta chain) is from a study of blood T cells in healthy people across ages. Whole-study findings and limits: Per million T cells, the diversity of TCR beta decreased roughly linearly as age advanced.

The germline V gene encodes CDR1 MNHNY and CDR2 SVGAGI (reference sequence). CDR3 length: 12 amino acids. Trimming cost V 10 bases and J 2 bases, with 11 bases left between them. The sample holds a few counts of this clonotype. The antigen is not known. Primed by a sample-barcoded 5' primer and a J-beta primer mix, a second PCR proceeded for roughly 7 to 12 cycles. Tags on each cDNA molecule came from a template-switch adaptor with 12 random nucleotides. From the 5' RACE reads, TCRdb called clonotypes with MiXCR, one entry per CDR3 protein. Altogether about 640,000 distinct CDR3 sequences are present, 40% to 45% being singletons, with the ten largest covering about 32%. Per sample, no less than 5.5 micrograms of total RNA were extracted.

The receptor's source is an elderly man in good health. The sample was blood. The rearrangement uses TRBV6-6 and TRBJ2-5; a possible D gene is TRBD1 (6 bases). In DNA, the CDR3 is TGTGCCACCGACGACAGGCAAGAGACCCAGTACTTC. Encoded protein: CATDDRQETQYF.